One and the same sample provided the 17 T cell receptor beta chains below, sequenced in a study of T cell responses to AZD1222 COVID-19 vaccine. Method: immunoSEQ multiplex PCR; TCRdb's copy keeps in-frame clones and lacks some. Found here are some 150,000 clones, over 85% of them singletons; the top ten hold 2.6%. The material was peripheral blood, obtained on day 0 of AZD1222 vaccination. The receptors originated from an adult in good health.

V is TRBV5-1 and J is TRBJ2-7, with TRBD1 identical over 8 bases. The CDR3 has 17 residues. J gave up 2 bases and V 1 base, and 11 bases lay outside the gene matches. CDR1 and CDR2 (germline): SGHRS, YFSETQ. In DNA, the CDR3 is TGCGCCAGCAGCTTGACGAGACAGGGGCTCTTAGCCTACGAGCAGTACTTC. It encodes CASSLTRQGLLAYEQYF.

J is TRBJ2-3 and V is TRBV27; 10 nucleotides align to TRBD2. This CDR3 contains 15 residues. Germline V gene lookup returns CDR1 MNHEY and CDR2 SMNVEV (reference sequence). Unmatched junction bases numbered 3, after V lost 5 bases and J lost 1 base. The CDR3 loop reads CASSQLAGGTDTQYF. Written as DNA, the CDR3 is TGTGCCAGCAGTCAGCTAGCGGGGGGCACAGATACGCAGTATTTT.

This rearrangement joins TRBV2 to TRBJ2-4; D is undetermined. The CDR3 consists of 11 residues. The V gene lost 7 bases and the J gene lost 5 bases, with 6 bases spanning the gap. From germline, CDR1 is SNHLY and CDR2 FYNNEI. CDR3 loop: CASTIENIQYF. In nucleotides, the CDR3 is TGTGCCAGCACGATCGAAAACATTCAGTACTTC.

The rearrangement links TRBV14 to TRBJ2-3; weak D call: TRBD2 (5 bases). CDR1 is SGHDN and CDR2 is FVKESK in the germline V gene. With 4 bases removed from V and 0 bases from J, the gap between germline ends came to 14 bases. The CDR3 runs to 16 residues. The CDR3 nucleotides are TGTGCCAGCAGCCTTCAGCGCGGGCTGAGCACAGATACGCAGTATTTT. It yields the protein CASSLQRGLSTDTQYF.

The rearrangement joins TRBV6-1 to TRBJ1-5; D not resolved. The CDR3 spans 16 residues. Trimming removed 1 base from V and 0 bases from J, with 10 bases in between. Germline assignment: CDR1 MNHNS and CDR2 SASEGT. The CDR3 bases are TGTGCCAGCAGTGAAGGGTGGGCTTATAGCAATCAGCCCCAGCATTTT. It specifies CASSEGWAYSNQPQHF.

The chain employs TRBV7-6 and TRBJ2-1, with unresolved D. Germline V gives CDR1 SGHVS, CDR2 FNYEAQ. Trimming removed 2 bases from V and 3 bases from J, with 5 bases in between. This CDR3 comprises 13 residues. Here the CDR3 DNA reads TGTGCCAGCAGCTTATCTCGCTACAATGAGCAGTTCTTC. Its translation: CASSLSRYNEQFF.

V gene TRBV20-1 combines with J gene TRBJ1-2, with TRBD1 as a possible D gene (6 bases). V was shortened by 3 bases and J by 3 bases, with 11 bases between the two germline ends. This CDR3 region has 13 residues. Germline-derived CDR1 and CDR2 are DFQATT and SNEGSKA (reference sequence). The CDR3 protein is CSASTRGDYGYTF. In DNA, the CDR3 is TGCAGTGCTAGTACCAGGGGCGACTATGGCTACACCTTC.

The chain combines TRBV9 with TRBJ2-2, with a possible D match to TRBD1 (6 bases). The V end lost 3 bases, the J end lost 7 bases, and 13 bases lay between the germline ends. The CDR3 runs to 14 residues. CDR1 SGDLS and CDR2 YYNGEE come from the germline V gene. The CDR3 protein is CASSDTGLGGELFF. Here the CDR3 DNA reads TGTGCCAGCAGCGATACAGGGTTAGGCGGGGAGCTGTTTTTT.

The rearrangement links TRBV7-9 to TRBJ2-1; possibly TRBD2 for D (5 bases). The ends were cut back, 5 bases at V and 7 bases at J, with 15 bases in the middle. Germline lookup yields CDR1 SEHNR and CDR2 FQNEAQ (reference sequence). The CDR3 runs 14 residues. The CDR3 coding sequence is TGTGCCAGCAGCCCCCAACTAGGAGTAAATGAGCAGTTCTTC. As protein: CASSPQLGVNEQFF.

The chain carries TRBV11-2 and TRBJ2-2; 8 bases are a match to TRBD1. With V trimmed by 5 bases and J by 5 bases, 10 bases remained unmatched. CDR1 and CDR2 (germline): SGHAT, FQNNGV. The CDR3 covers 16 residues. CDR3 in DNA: TGTGCCAGCAGCACAAACCAGGGGGCTAGGACCGGGGAGCTGTTTTTT. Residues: CASSTNQGARTGELFF.

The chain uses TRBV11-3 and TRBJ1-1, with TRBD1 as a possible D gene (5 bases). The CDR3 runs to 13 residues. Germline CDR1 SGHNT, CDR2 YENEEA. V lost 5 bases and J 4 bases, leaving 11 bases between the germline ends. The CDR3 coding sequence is TGTGCCAGCAGCCCCACCGGGGGCACTGAAGCTTTCTTT. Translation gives CASSPTGGTEAFF.

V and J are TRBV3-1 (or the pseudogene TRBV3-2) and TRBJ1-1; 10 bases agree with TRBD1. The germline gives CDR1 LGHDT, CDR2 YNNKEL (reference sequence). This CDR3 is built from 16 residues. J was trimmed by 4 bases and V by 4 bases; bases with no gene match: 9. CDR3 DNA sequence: TGTGCCAGCAGCCCGCGCCGGACAGGGGGTATCACTGAAGCTTTCTTT. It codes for CASSPRRTGGITEAFF.

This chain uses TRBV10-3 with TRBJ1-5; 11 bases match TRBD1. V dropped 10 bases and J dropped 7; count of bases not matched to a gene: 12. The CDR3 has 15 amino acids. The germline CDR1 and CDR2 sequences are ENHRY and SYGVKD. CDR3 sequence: CATGTGGLPGQPQHF. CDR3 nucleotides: TGTGCCACTGGGACAGGGGGTCTACCAGGGCAGCCCCAGCATTTT.

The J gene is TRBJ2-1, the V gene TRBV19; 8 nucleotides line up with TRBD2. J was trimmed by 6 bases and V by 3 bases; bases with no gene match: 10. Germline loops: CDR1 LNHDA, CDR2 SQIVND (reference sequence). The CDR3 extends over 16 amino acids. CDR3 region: CASSILLSGGLNEQFF. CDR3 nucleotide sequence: TGTGCCAGTAGTATCCTTTTATCGGGGGGGCTCAATGAGCAGTTCTTC.

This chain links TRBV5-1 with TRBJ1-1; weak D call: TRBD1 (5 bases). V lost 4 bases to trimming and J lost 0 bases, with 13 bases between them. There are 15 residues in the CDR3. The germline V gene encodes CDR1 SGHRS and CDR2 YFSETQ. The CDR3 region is CASSRAGLMNTEAFF. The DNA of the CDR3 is TGCGCCAGCAGCCGGGCGGGACTCATGAACACTGAAGCTTTCTTT.

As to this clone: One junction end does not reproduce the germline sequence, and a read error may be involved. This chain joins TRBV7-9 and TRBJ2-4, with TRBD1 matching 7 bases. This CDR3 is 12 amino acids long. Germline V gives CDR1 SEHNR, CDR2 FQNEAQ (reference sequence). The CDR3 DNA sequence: TGTGCCAGCAGCCTCGCAGACAGGGTCCGCCACTTC. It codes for CASSLADRVRHF.

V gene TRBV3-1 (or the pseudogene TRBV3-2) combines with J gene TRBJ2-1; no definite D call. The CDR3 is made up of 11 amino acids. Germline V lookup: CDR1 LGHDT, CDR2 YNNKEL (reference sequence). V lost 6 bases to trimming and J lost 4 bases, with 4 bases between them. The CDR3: CASRQYNEQFF. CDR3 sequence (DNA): TGTGCCAGCAGACAATACAATGAGCAGTTCTTC.